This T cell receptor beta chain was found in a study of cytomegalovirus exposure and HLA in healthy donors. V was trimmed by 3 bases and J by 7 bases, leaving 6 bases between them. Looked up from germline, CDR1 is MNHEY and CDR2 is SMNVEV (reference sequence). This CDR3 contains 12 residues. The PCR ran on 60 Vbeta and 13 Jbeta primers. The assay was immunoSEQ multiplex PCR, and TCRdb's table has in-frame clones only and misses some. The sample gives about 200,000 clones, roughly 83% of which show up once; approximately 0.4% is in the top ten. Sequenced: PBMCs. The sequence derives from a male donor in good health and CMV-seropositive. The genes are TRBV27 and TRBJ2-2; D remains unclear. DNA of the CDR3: TGTGCCAGCAGTTTTGTCCTCGGGGAGCTGTTTTTT. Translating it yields CASSFVLGELFF.